What follows is one TCR beta chain and its context. CDR1 is SGHTA and CDR2 is FQGNSA in the germline V gene. The CDR3 loop spans 15 amino acids. Trimming at V came to 5 bases and at J to 6 bases, leaving 9 bases not matched to a gene. This sample's time point: recipient sample about 28 days before transplant, after cytoreduction. Generated by immunoSEQ multiplex PCR, the TCRdb table keeps only in-frame clones and is missing some. The repertoire holds roughly 46,000 clones, roughly 80% seen once, with approximately 5.7% in the top ten. This sample stems from a study of T cell clonotyping in hematopoietic cell transplantation.

The sample consisted of peripheral blood mononuclear cells, taken before stem cell transplant. The TCR originated in a man aged 55-75 years with myelodysplastic syndrome. Some clones in this sample may be carry-over from other donors' samples. This chain joins TRBV7-2 and TRBJ2-2, with 7 bases lining up with TRBD1. CDR3 nucleotide sequence: TGTGCCAGCAGCCCGATGACAGGGTTGCCCGGGGAGCTGTTTTTT. Translated, it gives CASSPMTGLPGELFF.